What follows describes a single T cell receptor (beta chain). There is no known antigen for this receptor. No base quality values were provided; no much bigger clone lies one nucleotide off. The data were taken from a study of CD8 T cell repertoires and HIV-1 epitope variants (dated by TCRdb to the early 2020s). With respect to the entire study: T cells were stimulated in separate culture wells with each of twenty-five peptides representing autologous and known Gag and Nef epitope variants. A total of 80 to 95 T cell cultures were run, with each culture condition performed in triplicate except for one peptide, which was performed in duplicate. A CMV, EBV and flu peptide pool, the Ebola AY9 epitope as negative control, and a no-peptide well were included as control conditions. The cultures were grown for 10 days in IMDM with gentamicin, and half of the media was changed on days 3 and 7 with IL-2, IL-7 and IL-15 added. A 1M T cell aliquot was kept as an uncultured baseline condition, separate from the approximately 80 T cell cultures. Three Gag epitope families and Nef HW9 and YT9 were included among the tested epitopes. T cells were enriched with the EasySep Human T Cell Enrichment Kit and co-cultured with equal numbers of autologous T cell-negative cells as antigen-presenting cells. Points the paper makes about the study in general: The Nef KF9 family was recognized by five clonotypes and the HW9 family by one, and no responses to the TAALDMSHF plasma variant were observed. The assay identified only TCR beta chains and indicated proliferation to antigen, not T cell function or cytokine profile. Of the nine antigen-specific TCR beta clonotypes identified, five or six appeared cross-reactive for autologous or known escape epitope variants.

The EasySep Human CD8+ T Cell Enrichment Kit was used on day 10 to isolate CD8+ T cells from every culture. The germline V gene yields MNHEY for CDR1 and SVGAGI for CDR2. V loses 5 bases, J loses 8 bases, and the germline ends lie 15 bases apart. Inclusive of the bounding cysteine and phenylalanine, the CDR3 is 13 residues long. Solely the CDR3 DNA is kept, with 39 bases framed from the first base. The immunoSEQ platform was used to sequence TCR beta CDR3 regions at survey depth. The QIAamp DNA micro kit was used to extract genomic DNA from every cultured and uncultured CD8+ T cell population. As for the original processing: Samples with fewer than 5,000 productive reads were excluded, resulting in the removal of about 6.5% of the roughly 80 HIV peptide-stimulated cultures. A MANAFEST web app trimmed sequences to CDR3 and removed nonproductive sequences, CDR3s under 5 amino acids, and those not starting C or ending F/W. For a clonotype to count as antigen-specific, the clonotype had to expand relative to the no-peptide control in at least 2 of 3 replicates at FDR 0.01, and only within one epitope family. In addition, a specific clonotype needed a frequency at least fivefold higher than in wells stimulated with peptides from other epitope families. Sourced from immuneACCESS, this table was stored by TCRdb with only in-frame sequences that have V and J called. A share of the clones is absent; for the studies checked, an unresolved V gene accounts for under half, and the remainder has no known explanation. Clonal size and the V and J genes are those of that table, whereas D and trimming came from the DNA. The sample records 80,000 to 95,000 clones, around 67% of which are singletons. The biggest ten clones account for 25% to 30% of the sample.

Sequences were obtained from uncultured baseline CD8+ T cells from peripheral blood mononuclear cells (PBMCs). The rearranged chain carries TRBV6-5 and TRBJ1-2; D gene: possibly TRBD1, on 6 matching bases. This receptor was identified in a male donor with HIV. The encoded CDR3 is CASSPPGAGGYTF. The nucleotides read TGTGCCAGCAGTCCCCCGGGGGCGGGGGGCTACACCTTC.